Sequencing of this T cell receptor beta chain was carried out in a study of shared clonotypes between healthy human individuals. Broader study findings: Clonotypes not shared had lower generation probabilities than those common to all four donors. Clonotype sharing across a few donors was observed for around 5% of naive CD4 clonotypes. Blood was the only sampled material, and tissue repertoires likely differ.

This clone has just one count. Antigen: not known. Authors' methods: ImmunoSEQ supplied junction-only sequences lacking quality scores, so filtering was different. Libraries were prepared by immunoSEQ multiplex PCR; TCRdb keeps only in-frame clonotypes and omits some of them. The DNA gave D and trimming, while V, J and clone size come from that table. Found here are roughly 1,000,000 clones, approximately 80% of them singletons; the top ten hold more than 0.45%. This clonotype was obtained from a man younger than 30 in good health. Some clones in this sample may be carry-over from other donors' samples. Sequencing was carried out using memory CD4+ T cells from PBMCs. The subset here: CD45RA-negative fraction.

CDR3 region: CASRPQGNYGYTF. CDR3 in DNA: TGTGCCAGCAGACCCCAGGGGAACTATGGCTACACCTTC. The chain employs TRBV6-5 and TRBJ1-2; a weak D match, TRBD1 (6 bases). Trimming removed 6 bases from V and 2 bases from J, with 10 bases in between. Germline-derived CDR1 and CDR2 are MNHEY and SVGAGI. This CDR3 is 13 amino acids long.